One and the same sample provided the 21 T cell receptor beta chains below, sequenced in a study of CD8 T cells in ankylosing spondylitis. TCRdb reprocessed the 5' RACE reads with MiXCR, giving one entry per CDR3 protein. This sample carries roughly 90,000 distinct CDR3 sequences, 8% to 10% of them seen once, and the ten largest clones take approximately 9.7%. The sequencing sample was made of blood, either unsorted or a sorted T cell fraction (not recorded which). The origin of the receptors is a male donor with ankylosing spondylitis or in good health (not recorded which).

This clonotype was recorded many times. V gene TRBV9 combines with J gene TRBJ2-7; D tentatively reads TRBD1 or TRBD2 (5 bases each). The CDR3 spans 12 residues. V was shortened by 0 bases and J by 7 bases, with 8 bases between the two germline ends. Germline CDR1 and CDR2: SGDLS and YYNGEE. The CDR3 nucleotides are TGTGCCAGCAGCGTAGGAGGGGAAGAGCAGTACTTC. It encodes CASSVGGEEQYF.

This clonotype was seen ten or more times. The chain carries TRBV10-1 and TRBJ2-2; possibly TRBD1 or TRBD2 for D (5 bases each). Germline-derived CDR1 and CDR2 are WNHNN and SYGVQD (reference sequence). The CDR3 has 13 amino acids. Trimming pared 5 bases from V and 9 bases from J, leaving 13 bases between. The CDR3 loop is CASSSRGSRELFF. The CDR3 DNA follows: TGCGCCAGCAGTTCGAGGGGTAGCCGGGAGCTGTTTTTT.

In regard to this clonotype: A much larger clone lies one base from this, so it may be a read error. The CDR3 region is CASRSRRSSQPQHF. The CDR3 DNA sequence: TGTGCCAGCAGATCCCGACGGAGCAGTCAGCCCCAGCATTTT. The chain couples TRBV6-2 or TRBV6-3 to TRBJ1-5; D ambiguous. CDR1 and CDR2 from the germline V gene are MNHEY and SVGEGT. This CDR3 region has 14 residues.

In this sample, this clonotype turned up once. The V gene is TRBV7-6, the J gene TRBJ2-3; 9 nucleotides match TRBD1. The CDR3 length is 14 residues. V lost 5 bases to trimming and J lost 4 bases; unmatched junction nucleotides: 4. Germline CDR1 SGHVS, CDR2 FNYEAQ. CDR3 bases: TGTGCCAGCAGCCACGGACAGGGGCCAGATACGCAGTATTTT. It is translated as CASSHGQGPDTQYF.

The chain recombines TRBV4-2 with TRBJ1-1; unclear D gene. The CDR3 totals 16 residues. V lost 4 bases, J lost 0 bases, and 15 bases lay in between. Germline V CDR1 and CDR2: LGHNA, YNFKEQ. The CDR3 sequence is CASSPEAVGVNTEAFF. DNA for the CDR3: TGTGCCAGCAGCCCAGAAGCGGTAGGCGTGAACACTGAAGCTTTCTTT.

This clonotype was counted ten times or more. The chain carries TRBV10-1 and TRBJ2-2, with D uncertain. The germline gives CDR1 WNHNN, CDR2 SYGVQD (reference sequence). The CDR3 loop spans 12 amino acids. Trimming took off 2 bases at V and 2 bases at J, with 0 bases between the two ends. The CDR3: CASSENTGELFF. Written as DNA, the CDR3 is TGCGCCAGCAGTGAGAACACCGGGGAGCTGTTTTTT.

This clonotype has a count of ten or more. The V and J genes are TRBV20-1 and TRBJ2-1; a weak D match, TRBD2 (5 bases). The V gene lost 1 base and the J gene lost 10 bases, with 11 bases spanning the gap. Germline assignment: CDR1 DFQATT and CDR2 SNEGSKA (reference sequence). The CDR3 is 12 amino acids. The CDR3 protein is CSARAGSGEQFF. CDR3 nucleotides: TGCAGTGCTAGAGCAGGCTCGGGGGAGCAGTTCTTC.

There are many counts of this clonotype. The chain uses TRBV25-1 and TRBJ2-3; no clear D. V lost 7 bases, J lost 1 base, and 12 bases lay in between. The CDR3 spans 14 residues. Germline-derived CDR1 and CDR2 are MGHDK and SYGVNS. CDR3 in amino acids: CASTGSYGTDTQYF. The CDR3 nucleotides read TGTGCCAGCACCGGATCTTACGGCACAGATACGCAGTATTTT.

This clonotype has only a few counts. V gene TRBV4-2 combines with J gene TRBJ2-1; 14 nucleotides agree with TRBD2. The CDR3 sequence is 17 residues long. Unmatched junction bases numbered 8, after V lost 8 bases and J lost 2 bases. From germline, CDR1 is LGHNA and CDR2 YNFKEQ. Here the CDR3 reads CASGTGTSGGTYNEQFF. The CDR3 nucleotides are TGTGCCAGCGGGACCGGGACTAGCGGGGGTACCTACAATGAGCAGTTCTTC.

The V and J genes are TRBV7-8 and TRBJ1-4, with a possible D match to TRBD1 (5 bases). From germline, CDR1 is SGHVS and CDR2 FQNEAQ. The CDR3 spans 14 residues. Trimming shortened V by 5 bases and J by 8 bases, and 15 bases separated the two germline ends. CDR3 region: CASSPDSRAEKLFF. CDR3 DNA: TGTGCCAGCAGCCCCGACAGTCGCGCCGAAAAACTGTTTTTT.

This clonotype was detected ten times or more. V usage is TRBV9 and J usage is TRBJ1-5; no definite D call. The CDR3 spans 14 residues. CDR1 and CDR2 (germline): SGDLS, YYNGEE. The V and J ends lost 2 bases and 3 bases respectively, with 9 bases between them. DNA for the CDR3: TGTGCCAGCAGCGTCGACGGTTTCAATCAGCCCCAGCATTTT. Translation gives CASSVDGFNQPQHF.

This clonotype has a count of ten or more. The gene calls are TRBV7-2 and TRBJ2-3, with 7 bases matching TRBD2. There are 16 residues in the CDR3. CDR1 is SGHTA, CDR2 FQGNSA, per germline. V shed 2 bases and J 4 bases; nucleotides not matched to a gene: 9. The DNA for the CDR3 is TGTGCCAGCAGCTTAATGGCCAGCGGGGTTGCAGATACGCAGTATTTT. Protein product: CASSLMASGVADTQYF. The full variable domain, with the rest looked up from reference TRBV7-2 and TRBJ2-3, is GAGVSQSPSNKVTEKGKDVELRCDPISGHTALYWYRQSLGQGLEFLIYFQGNSAPDKSGLPSDRFSAERTGGSVSTLTIQRTQQEDSAVYLCASSLMASGVADTQYFGPGTRLTVL.

This clonotype has a handful of counts. V usage is TRBV7-2 and J usage is TRBJ2-1; unclear D gene. Trimming left V 5 bases short and J 8 bases short, with 16 bases between. The CDR3 has 14 amino acids. CDR1 is SGHTA, CDR2 FQGNSA, per germline. The CDR3 sequence is CASSRGVAFDEQFF. The CDR3 nucleotides are TGTGCCAGCAGCCGCGGCGTGGCTTTCGATGAGCAGTTCTTC.

This clonotype was recorded many times. V usage is TRBV12-2 and J usage is TRBJ1-1; the table's D call, TRBD1, has no DNA check behind it. TRBV12-2 is a recognized pseudogene. The CDR3 runs to 10 residues. The chain's CDR3 is CASRPTGAFF. CDR3 DNA: TGTGCAAGTCGCCCCACCGGGGCTTTCTTT.

The genes are TRBV10-3 and TRBJ2-2; TRBD2 matches 7 bases. Germline V gene lookup returns CDR1 ENHRY and CDR2 SYGVKD. J lost 7 bases, V lost 7 bases, and 9 bases had no gene match. CDR3 length: 14 residues. This chain's CDR3 is CAITRLAGDGELFF. The CDR3 region has the DNA TGTGCCATCACCAGACTCGCGGGGGACGGGGAGCTGTTTTTT.

This clonotype was recorded at least ten times. This chain uses TRBV6-1 with TRBJ2-3; 8 bases agree with TRBD1. The CDR3 has 17 amino acids. Germline V gene lookup returns CDR1 MNHNS and CDR2 SASEGT. With 0 bases clipped from V and 4 bases from J, the junction kept 9 bases outside the gene matches. CDR3 sequence reads: CASSEALGRGHSDTQYF. DNA of the CDR3: TGTGCCAGCAGTGAAGCACTGGGCAGGGGGCACTCAGATACGCAGTATTTT.

This clonotype has a handful of counts. The rearrangement uses TRBV29-1 and TRBJ2-2, with 7 bases matching TRBD1. Germline loops: CDR1 SQVTM, CDR2 ANQGSEA. With 1 base clipped from V and 4 bases from J, the junction kept 9 bases outside the gene matches. The CDR3 contains 16 residues. The DNA of the CDR3 is TGCAGCGTTGAAGTGTTAGGGGGCAAAATCACCGGGGAGCTGTTTTTT. It specifies CSVEVLGGKITGELFF.

This clonotype was picked up many times. J is TRBJ2-7 and V is TRBV5-1; unclear D gene. CDR1 and CDR2 (germline): SGHRS, YFSETQ. Between the trimmed V and J ends, which lost 0 bases and 0 bases, there was a span of 10 bases. This CDR3 is built from 15 residues. CDR3 in DNA: TGCGCCAGCAGCTTGGGGGCTCCGAGCTCCTACGAGCAGTACTTC. It yields the protein CASSLGAPSSYEQYF.

This clonotype has at least ten counts. The chain joins TRBV4-2 to TRBJ1-1; D gene ambiguous. CDR3 length: 13 residues. V lost 0 bases, J lost 7 bases, and 9 bases lay in between. Germline V lookup: CDR1 LGHNA, CDR2 YNFKEQ. The CDR3 DNA reads TGTGCCAGCAGCCAAGATCGTGTCAGTGAAGCTTTCTTT. This translates into CASSQDRVSEAFF.

In its sample, this clonotype was seen a few times. A much larger clone differs by one base, so this may be a read error. V usage is TRBV4-3 and J usage is TRBJ2-1; no definite D call. CDR1 and CDR2 (germline): LGHNA, YSLEER. The CDR3 has 16 residues. Written as DNA, the CDR3 is TGCGTCAGCAGCCAAGATGCGGACCGCTCCTACAATGAGCAGTTCTTC. The encoded protein is CVSSQDADRSYNEQFF.

This clonotype came up many times. V and J are TRBV14 and TRBJ2-7; 8 bases map to TRBD2. The CDR3 is 16 amino acids. The V segment lost 1 base and the J segment 0 bases; nucleotides outside the gene matches: 5. Germline V gene sequence: CDR1 SGHDN, CDR2 FVKESK. The CDR3: CASSQVTSGISYEQYF. The CDR3 nucleotides are TGTGCCAGCAGCCAAGTAACTAGCGGCATCTCCTACGAGCAGTACTTC.